This T cell receptor beta chain stems from a study of CD8+ T cells in alopecia areata. Whole-study context: The duration of tofacitinib was 6 to 18 months, with 6 months off drug afterward.

This clone was counted only a few times. The sequencing template was cDNA reverse transcribed from extracted RNA. Profiled with immunoSEQ multiplex PCR; TCRdb holds only in-frame clones, not every one. The repertoire holds about 140,000 clones, with approximately 50% as singletons. Trimming left V 5 bases short and J 6 bases short, with 9 bases between. The CDR3 spans 12 residues. From germline, CDR1 is SGHTA and CDR2 FQGNSA. This receptor was obtained from a human donor with alopecia areata. Material: CD4+ T cells sorted from blood, obtained at week 0. The genes are TRBV7-2 and TRBJ2-3; D remains ambiguous. Here the CDR3 DNA reads TGTGCCAGCAGCCCGTACGGTGATACGCAGTATTTT. Translated: CASSPYGDTQYF.